This is a list of T cell receptor beta chains from one sample in a study of T-cell reconstitution after alpha-beta-depleted transplantation in children. TCRdb recomputed calls from the PCR reads with MiXCR, one row per CDR3 protein. The sample records over 450,000 distinct CDR3 sequences, over 9.5% being singletons. The sample was PBMCs, taken before TCRalphabeta/CD19-depleted stem cell transplant. The source is a child under 10 years old with inherited bone marrow failure, due to receive a stem cell transplant. The CDR3 runs from the conserved cysteine through the conserved F or W. D genes are given only for firm matches. Clone size, where shown, is once, few, many, or a class for clones that have expanded.

>TRBJ2-7|-|-|TRBV5-8
TGTGCCAGCAGCTCTGGGGCCACCTACGAGCAGTACTTC
CASSSGATYEQYF
>TRBJ2-7|many|TRBD2|TRBV5-1
TGCGCCAGCAGCTTGCGGGTACAATGGGGGCTAGCGGGATCCTACGAGCAGTACTTC
CASSLRVQWGLAGSYEQYF
>TRBJ2-7|-|-|TRBV20-1
TGCAGTGCTTGGGGGCAGGGACCCTACGAGCAGTACTTC
CSAWGQGPYEQYF
>TRBJ2-7|-|-|TRBV4-1
TGCGCCAGCAGCCAAGTGAGCGCCTCCTACGAGCAGTACTTC
CASSQVSASYEQYF
>TRBJ1-2|many|-|TRBV12-3/TRBV12-4
TGTGCCAGCAGTTCCATCGTTTACAGGGCGTATGGCTACACCTTC
CASSSIVYRAYGYTF
>TRBJ2-1|few|-|TRBV7-2
TGTGCCAGCAGCTTTTGGACACCGGAGTACAATGAGCAGTTCTTC
CASSFWTPEYNEQFF
>TRBJ2-3|-|TRBD2|TRBV24-1
TGTGCCACCAGTGATTTGCACAGGACTAGCGGATCTAGCACAGATACGCAGTATTTT
CATSDLHRTSGSSTDTQYF
>TRBJ2-3|many|-|TRBV4-2
TGTGCCAGCAGCCAAGATCGTGGGGGAACTAGCACAGATACGCAGTATTTT
CASSQDRGGTSTDTQYF
>TRBJ2-3|many|TRBD2|TRBV11-1
TGTGCCAGCAGCTTAGCGAGTAGCCCAGCGGGAGGGCCTAGCGTTCGCTCAGATACGCAGTATTTT
CASSLASSPAGGPSVRSDTQYF
>TRBJ2-1|many|-|TRBV27
TGTGCCAGCAGTTTATGGGGTAGGGAGCAGTTCTTC
CASSLWGREQFF
>TRBJ2-1|many|TRBD1|TRBV5-1
TGCGCCAGCAGCTGGGACAGCAGCTCCTACAATGAGCAGTTCTTC
CASSWDSSSYNEQFF
>TRBJ2-1|many|TRBD2|TRBV5-1
TGCGCCAGCAGCTTGGGACAGCGGGAGTTCGGGATTGAGCAGTTCTTC
CASSLGQREFGIEQFF
>TRBJ2-1|-|-|TRBV28
TGTGCCAGCAAAAAGCATAGGAATGAGCAGTTCTTC
CASKKHRNEQFF
>TRBJ2-7|many|TRBD1|TRBV25-1
TGTGCCAGCAGTGCAAGGACAGGGGTTCGCGAGCAGTACTTC
CASSARTGVREQYF
>TRBJ1-1|many|-|TRBV5-1
TGCGCCAGCAGCTTGACGGACACTGAAGCTTTCTTT
CASSLTDTEAFF
>TRBJ2-5|many|-|TRBV6-2/TRBV6-3
TGTGCCAGCAGTTACAGGGAAGAGACCCAGTACTTC
CASSYREETQYF
>TRBJ2-7|many|-|TRBV6-2/TRBV6-3
TGTGCCAGCAGCCCGGAGGACTTCGAGCAGTACTTC
CASSPEDFEQYF
>TRBJ2-3|many|TRBD2|TRBV2
TGTGCCAGCAGCGTAAGAGCGGGAGGTCCCGCAGATACGCAGTATTTT
CASSVRAGGPADTQYF
>TRBJ2-1|many|TRBD2|TRBV20-1
TGCAGTGCGGTTAAGCGGGGGGTGGGCAGCAATGAGCAGTTCTTC
CSAVKRGVGSNEQFF
>TRBJ1-4|many|-|TRBV4-2
TGTGCCAGCAGCCAAGACCCGGGGGTTGATGAAAAACTGTTTTTT
CASSQDPGVDEKLFF
>TRBJ2-7|-|TRBD1|TRBV27
TGTGCCAGCAGCTCGCCGGACAGGGCCTACGAGCAGTACTTC
CASSSPDRAYEQYF
>TRBJ2-1|-|TRBD2|TRBV7-2
TGTGCCTGGAGTAATCCCGTTTCTAGCGGGAGGTACCCCATCCTTAGCTCCTACAATGAGCAGTTCTTC
CAWSNPVSSGRYPILSSYNEQFF
>TRBJ2-7|many|-|TRBV3-1
TGTGCCAGCAGGCACTCTAAGGACAGCTACGAGCAGTACTTC
CASRHSKDSYEQYF
>TRBJ1-6|many|-|TRBV5-1
TGCGCCAGCAGCTTTTTGGATTCACCCCTCCACTTT
CASSFLDSPLHF
>TRBJ1-2|many|-|TRBV20-1
TGCAGTGCCTACGACAGGCTAAACTATGGCTACACCTTC
CSAYDRLNYGYTF
>TRBJ2-1|many|-|TRBV12-3/TRBV12-4
TGTGCCAGCAGTTTAGCGCGTGGGGCCGCCTACAATGAGCAGTTCTTC
CASSLARGAAYNEQFF
>TRBJ1-1|many|TRBD1|TRBV20-1
TGCAGTGCTAGAGATAGGCCAGGGGGGGACACTGAAGCTTTCTTT
CSARDRPGGDTEAFF
>TRBJ2-2|many|-|TRBV20-1
TGCAGTGCTAGACCCATGGTGGTTACCGGGGAGCTGTTTTTT
CSARPMVVTGELFF
>TRBJ1-1|many|TRBD1|TRBV27
TGTGCCAGCAGTTTCAAGACAGGGTTTGACACTGAAGCTTTCTTT
CASSFKTGFDTEAFF